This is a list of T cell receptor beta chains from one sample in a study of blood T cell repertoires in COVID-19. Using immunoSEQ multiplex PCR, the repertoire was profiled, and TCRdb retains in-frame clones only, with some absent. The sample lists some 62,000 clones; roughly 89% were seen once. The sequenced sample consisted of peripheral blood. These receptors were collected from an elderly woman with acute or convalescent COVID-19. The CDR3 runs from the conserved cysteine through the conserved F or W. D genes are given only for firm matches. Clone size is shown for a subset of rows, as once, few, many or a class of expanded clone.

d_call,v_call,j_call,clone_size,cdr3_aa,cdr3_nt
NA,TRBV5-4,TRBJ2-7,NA,CASTRDSYEQYF,TGTGCCAGCACACGGGATTCCTACGAGCAGTACTTC
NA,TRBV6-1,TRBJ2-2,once,CASSEPGQNTGELFF,TGTGCCAGCAGTGAGCCGGGACAGAACACCGGGGAGCTGTTTTTT
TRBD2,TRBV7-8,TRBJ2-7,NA,CASSRTSGRIPGDEQYF,TGTGCCAGCAGCAGGACTAGCGGGAGGATTCCAGGGGACGAGCAGTACTTC
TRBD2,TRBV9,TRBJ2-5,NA,CASSVDPPSGIRETQYF,TGTGCCAGCAGCGTAGACCCCCCCAGCGGGATTCGAGAGACCCAGTACTTC
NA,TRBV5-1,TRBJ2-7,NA,CASGPGAPPDEQYF,TGCGCCAGCGGGCCAGGGGCCCCTCCTGACGAGCAGTACTTC
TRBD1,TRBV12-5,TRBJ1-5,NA,CASGPTGDSNQPQHF,TGTGCTAGTGGTCCAACAGGGGATAGCAATCAGCCCCAGCATTTT
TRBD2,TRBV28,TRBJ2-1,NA,CASSRALAGGGRNEQFF,TGTGCCAGCAGTCGAGCGCTAGCGGGAGGGGGCCGCAATGAGCAGTTCTTC
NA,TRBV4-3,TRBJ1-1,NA,CASSQGRRGGNTEAFF,TGCGCCAGCAGCCAAGGTCGACGGGGGGGGAACACTGAAGCTTTCTTT
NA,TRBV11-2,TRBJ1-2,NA,CASSTGMGGYTF,TGTGCCAGCAGCACAGGGATGGGGGGCTACACCTTC
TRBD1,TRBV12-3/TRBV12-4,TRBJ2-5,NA,CASSLRGPETQYF,TGTGCCAGCAGTTTAAGGGGGCCGGAGACCCAGTACTTC
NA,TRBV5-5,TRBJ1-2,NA,CASSHSRDSQLVHDRYGYTF,TGTGCCAGCAGCCACTCCCGGGACTCCCAGCTAGTGCACGACCGATATGGCTACACCTTC
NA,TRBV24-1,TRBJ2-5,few,CATSEPGRGRETQYF,TGTGCCACCAGTGAGCCTGGGCGTGGGAGAGAGACCCAGTACTTC
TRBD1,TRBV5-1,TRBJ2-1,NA,CASSHGFDRGLGEQFF,TGCGCCAGCAGTCATGGTTTTGACAGGGGGCTGGGTGAGCAGTTCTTC
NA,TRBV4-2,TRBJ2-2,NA,CASSQDQAPAVGELFF,TGTGCCAGCAGCCAAGATCAGGCCCCAGCGGTGGGGGAGCTGTTTTTT
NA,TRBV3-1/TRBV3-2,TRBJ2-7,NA,CASSQDRFEQYF,TGTGCCAGCAGCCAAGATCGGTTCGAGCAGTACTTC
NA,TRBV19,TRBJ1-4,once,CASGEGTLNEKLFF,TGTGCCAGCGGAGAGGGGACTCTTAATGAAAAACTGTTTTTT
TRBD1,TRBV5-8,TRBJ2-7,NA,CASSPRQGSYEQYF,TGTGCCAGCAGCCCCCGACAGGGGTCCTACGAGCAGTACTTC
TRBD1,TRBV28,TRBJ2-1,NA,CASRQTGGNEQFF,TGTGCCAGCAGGCAAACAGGGGGGAATGAGCAGTTCTTC
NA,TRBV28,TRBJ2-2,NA,CASSLLQGSGTGELFF,TGTGCCAGCAGTTTATTGCAGGGGTCGGGAACCGGGGAGCTGTTTTTT
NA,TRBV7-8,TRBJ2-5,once,CASSFDSDVETQYF,TGTGCCAGCAGTTTCGACAGTGACGTAGAGACCCAGTACTTC
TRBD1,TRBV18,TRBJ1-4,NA,CASSPLDRVDEKLFF,TGTGCCAGCTCACCATTGGACAGGGTAGATGAAAAACTGTTTTTT
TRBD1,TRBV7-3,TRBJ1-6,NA,CASSLSGQGAGNSPLHF,TGTGCCAGCAGCTTATCCGGACAGGGGGCTGGTAATTCACCCCTCCACTTT
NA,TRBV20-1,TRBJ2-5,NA,CSASSGQETQYF,TGCAGTGCAAGTAGCGGCCAAGAGACCCAGTACTTC
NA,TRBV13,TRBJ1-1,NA,CASSLANREAFF,TGTGCCAGCAGCTTAGCCAACAGAGAAGCTTTCTTT
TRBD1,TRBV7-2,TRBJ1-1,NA,CASSPRTGNTEAFF,TGTGCCAGCAGCCCGCGGACAGGGAACACTGAAGCTTTCTTT
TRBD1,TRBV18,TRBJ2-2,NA,CASSPNGQDTGELFF,TGTGCCAGCTCACCAAACGGACAGGACACCGGGGAGCTGTTTTTT
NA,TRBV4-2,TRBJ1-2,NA,CASSQADTGWYYGYTF,TGTGCCAGCAGCCAAGCAGACACGGGGTGGTACTATGGCTACACCTTC
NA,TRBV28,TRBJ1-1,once,CASSIRTRNTEAFF,TGTGCCAGCAGCATCCGGACACGAAACACTGAAGCTTTCTTT
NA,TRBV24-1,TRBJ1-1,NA,CATSEVGSSEAFF,TGTGCCACCAGTGAGGTGGGGAGCTCTGAAGCTTTCTTT
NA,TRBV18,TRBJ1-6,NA,CASSPLPGVGGSPLHF,TGTGCCAGCTCACCTTTACCCGGGGTCGGGGGTTCACCCCTCCACTTT
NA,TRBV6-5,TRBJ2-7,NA,CASSYLNRAPYEQYF,TGTGCCAGCAGTTATCTGAACAGGGCACCCTACGAGCAGTACTTC
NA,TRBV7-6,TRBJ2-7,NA,CASSLDLGSGSREQYF,TGTGCCAGCAGCTTAGACCTAGGGTCAGGGTCCCGGGAGCAGTACTTC
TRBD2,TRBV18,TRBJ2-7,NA,CASSPGLAGAYEQYF,TGTGCCAGCTCACCGGGACTAGCGGGGGCCTACGAGCAGTACTTC
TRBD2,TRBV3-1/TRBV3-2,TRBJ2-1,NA,CASSQGRTSGRGEQFF,TGTGCCAGCAGCCAAGGTAGGACTAGCGGGAGGGGTGAGCAGTTCTTC
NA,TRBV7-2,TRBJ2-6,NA,CASSPQGGSGANVLTF,TGTGCCAGCAGCCCTCAAGGGGGCTCTGGGGCCAACGTCCTGACTTTC
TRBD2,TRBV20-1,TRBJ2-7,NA,CSASPSGRVGYEQYF,TGCAGTGCTAGTCCCAGCGGGAGGGTAGGTTACGAGCAGTACTTC
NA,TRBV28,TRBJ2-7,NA,CASRRGEGVAEQYF,TGTGCCAGCAGACGGGGGGAGGGGGTTGCCGAGCAGTACTTC
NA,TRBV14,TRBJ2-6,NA,CASSQIPGAYSGANVLTF,TGTGCCAGCAGCCAAATTCCGGGAGCCTACTCTGGGGCCAACGTCCTGACTTTC
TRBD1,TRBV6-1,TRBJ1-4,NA,CASSEGGTGNEKLFF,TGTGCCAGCAGTGAGGGGGGGACAGGGAATGAAAAACTGTTTTTT
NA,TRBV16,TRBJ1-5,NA,CASSQSGLNQPQHF,TGTGCCAGCAGCCAATCTGGGCTCAATCAGCCCCAGCATTTT
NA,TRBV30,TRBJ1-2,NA,CAWTPSGGYGYTF,TGTGCCTGGACCCCTAGCGGGGGGTATGGCTACACCTTC
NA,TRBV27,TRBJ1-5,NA,CASSLSRANQPQHF,TGTGCCAGCAGTTTATCCAGGGCCAATCAGCCCCAGCATTTT
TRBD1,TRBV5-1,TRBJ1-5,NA,CASSLSGTGVQPQHF,TGCGCCAGCAGCTTATCCGGGACAGGGGTTCAGCCCCAGCATTTT
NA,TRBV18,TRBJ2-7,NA,CASSPGRTGLRQQYF,TGTGCCAGCTCACCCGGGAGAACAGGCCTACGACAGCAGTACTTC
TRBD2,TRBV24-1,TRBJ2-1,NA,CTTSAGGLDEQFF,TGTACCACCAGTGCCGGGGGGTTGGATGAGCAGTTCTTC
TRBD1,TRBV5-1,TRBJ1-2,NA,CASADRAGYGYTF,TGCGCCAGCGCGGACAGGGCGGGCTATGGCTACACCTTC
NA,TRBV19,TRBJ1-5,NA,CASQTIWLEGNQPQHF,TGTGCCAGCCAAACTATCTGGCTGGAGGGCAATCAGCCCCAGCATTTT
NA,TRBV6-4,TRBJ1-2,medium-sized,CASSDTAQAHFYGYTF,TGTGCCAGCAGTGACACGGCACAGGCGCATTTCTATGGCTACACCTTC
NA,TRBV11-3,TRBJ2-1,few,CASSWGRAYNEQFF,TGTGCCAGCAGCTGGGGCCGGGCATACAATGAGCAGTTCTTC
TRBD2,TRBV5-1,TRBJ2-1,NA,CASSFRLASSYNEQFF,TGCGCCAGCAGCTTCAGACTAGCGAGTTCCTACAATGAGCAGTTCTTC
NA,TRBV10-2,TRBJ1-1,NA,CASSVRSGGITEAFF,TGCGCCAGCAGTGTTAGGTCCGGGGGAATCACTGAAGCTTTCTTT
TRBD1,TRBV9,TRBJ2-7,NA,CASSPSDRGFSYEQYF,TGTGCCAGCAGCCCAAGCGACAGGGGCTTTTCCTACGAGCAGTACTTC
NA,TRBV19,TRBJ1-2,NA,CASSLAMRGHGGYTF,TGTGCCAGTAGCCTCGCTATGCGGGGGCACGGTGGCTACACCTTC
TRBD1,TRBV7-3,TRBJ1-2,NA,CASSLRGTDSNYGYTF,TGTGCCAGCAGCTTAAGGGGGACAGATTCTAACTATGGCTACACCTTC
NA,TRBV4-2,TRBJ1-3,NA,CASSHDFSRGNTIYF,TGTGCCAGCAGCCACGATTTCTCTCGGGGAAACACCATATATTTT
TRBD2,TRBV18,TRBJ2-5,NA,CASSPLGLAGQETQYF,TGTGCCAGCTCCCCTTTGGGACTAGCGGGTCAAGAGACCCAGTACTTC
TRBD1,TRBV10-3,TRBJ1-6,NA,CAISESRPGQGHSPLHF,TGTGCCATCAGTGAGTCGAGGCCGGGACAGGGTCACTCACCCCTCCACTTT